This entry features one T cell receptor beta chain sequence. Antigen specificity is unknown. The sample belongs to a study of monozygotic twins with inflammatory bowel disease. CDR3 length: 14 amino acids. CDR1 is SGDLS and CDR2 is YYNGEE in the germline V gene. TCRdb reworked the 5' RACE reads into one entry per CDR3 protein, no DNA. The sample shows fewer than 400,000 distinct CDR3 sequences, and 5.6% sits with its ten largest clones. Total RNA from whole blood was isolated with no T cell sorting. Study findings and constraints: Whereas healthy co-twins had higher TCRbeta diversity (inverse Simpson), IBD patients had lower diversity. Part of the variability in patient repertoires may have come from differing immunosuppressive treatments.

Sequencing was done on a sample of blood. The source of this sequence is a human donor with ulcerative colitis or Crohn's disease, or a healthy co-twin of an affected twin (not recorded which). The chain has TRBV9 and TRBJ1-1. The CDR3 loop is CASSVGPMNTEAFF.